This T cell receptor (beta chain) was sequenced during a study of T-cell reconstitution after alpha-beta-depleted transplantation in children. Construction of the TCRbeta library involved unique molecular identifiers. MiXCR, applied by TCRdb to the PCR reads, yields one record per CDR3 protein. The data contain approximately 340,000 distinct CDR3 sequences, around a tenth of them singletons. In germline, CDR1 is SEHNR, CDR2 FQNEAQ (reference sequence). This CDR3 spans 14 amino acids. The J segment lost 10 bases and the V segment lost 4 bases, leaving 3 bases of the junction unmatched. This clonotype was counted between two and nine times.

The chain is built from TRBV7-9 and TRBJ2-1; 14 nucleotides match TRBD2. The material sequenced was PBMCs from the stem cell graft donor, taken from the stem cell graft. The TCR comes from a human donor who donated a stem cell graft to a child with acute lymphoblastic leukemia. The CDR3 sequence is CASSSGLAGAEQFF. DNA of the CDR3: TGTGCCAGCAGCTCGGGACTAGCGGGAGCCGAGCAGTTCTTC.